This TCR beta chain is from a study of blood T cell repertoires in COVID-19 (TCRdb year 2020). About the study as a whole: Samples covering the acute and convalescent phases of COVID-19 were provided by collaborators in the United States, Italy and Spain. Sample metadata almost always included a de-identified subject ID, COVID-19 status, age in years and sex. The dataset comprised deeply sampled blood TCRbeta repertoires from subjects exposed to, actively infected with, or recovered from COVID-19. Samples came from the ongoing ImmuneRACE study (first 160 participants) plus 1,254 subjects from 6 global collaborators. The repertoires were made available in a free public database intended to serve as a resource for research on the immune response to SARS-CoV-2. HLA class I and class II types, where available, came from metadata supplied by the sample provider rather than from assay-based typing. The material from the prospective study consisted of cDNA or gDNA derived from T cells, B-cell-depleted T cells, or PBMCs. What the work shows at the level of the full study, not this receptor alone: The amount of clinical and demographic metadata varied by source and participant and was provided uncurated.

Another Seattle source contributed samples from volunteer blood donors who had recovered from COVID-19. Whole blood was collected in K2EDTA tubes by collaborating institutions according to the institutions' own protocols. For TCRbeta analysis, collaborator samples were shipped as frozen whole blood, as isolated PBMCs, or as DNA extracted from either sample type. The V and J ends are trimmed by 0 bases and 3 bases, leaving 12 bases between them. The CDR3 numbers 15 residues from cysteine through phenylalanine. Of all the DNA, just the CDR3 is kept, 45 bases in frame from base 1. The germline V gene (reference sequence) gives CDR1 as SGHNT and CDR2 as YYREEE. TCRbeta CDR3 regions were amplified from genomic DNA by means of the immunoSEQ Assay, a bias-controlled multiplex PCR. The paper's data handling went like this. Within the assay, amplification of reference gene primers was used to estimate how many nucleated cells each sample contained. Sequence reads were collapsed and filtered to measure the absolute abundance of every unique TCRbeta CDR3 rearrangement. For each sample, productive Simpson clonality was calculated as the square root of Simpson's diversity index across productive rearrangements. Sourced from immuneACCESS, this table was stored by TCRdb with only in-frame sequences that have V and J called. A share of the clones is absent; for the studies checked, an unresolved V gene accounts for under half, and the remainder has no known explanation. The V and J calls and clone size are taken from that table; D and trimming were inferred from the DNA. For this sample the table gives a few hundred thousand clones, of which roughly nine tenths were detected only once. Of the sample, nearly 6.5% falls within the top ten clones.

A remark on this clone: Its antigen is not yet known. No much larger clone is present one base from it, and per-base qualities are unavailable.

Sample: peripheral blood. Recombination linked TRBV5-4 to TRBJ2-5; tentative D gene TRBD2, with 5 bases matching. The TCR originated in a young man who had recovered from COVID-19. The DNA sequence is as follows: TGTGCCAGCAGCTTGGGCAGAGGGATCGAAGAGACCCAGTACTTC. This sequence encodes CASSLGRGIEETQYF.